The next 32 T cell receptor beta chains were all read from a single sample in a study of cytomegalovirus exposure and HLA in healthy donors. PCR was performed using 60 Vbeta and 13 Jbeta primers. TCRdb keeps only in-frame clones here, not all; method: immunoSEQ multiplex PCR. Here the sample spans fewer than 250,000 clones, more than 80% being singletons. The material sequenced was PBMCs. These receptors were obtained from a man aged 30 to 39 in good health and CMV-seronegative.

The chain joins TRBV4-2 to TRBJ2-3; TRBD2 aligns across 8 bases. V shed 0 bases and J 4 bases; nucleotides not matched to a gene: 15. The CDR3 runs 19 residues. From germline, CDR1 is LGHNA and CDR2 YNFKEQ. The CDR3 bases are TGTGCCAGCAGCCAAGAGGGGTGGGTCGGGGGGGCCGAAGCAGATACGCAGTATTTT. This encodes CASSQEGWVGGAEADTQYF.

The CDR3 reads CASSSQGNSPLHF. The CDR3 DNA is TGCGCCAGCAGCTCACAGGGTAACTCACCCCTCCACTTT. The chain employs TRBV5-1 and TRBJ1-6; D may be TRBD1 (6 bases). CDR1 is SGHRS, CDR2 YFSETQ, per germline. The CDR3 is 13 residues long. Trimming took off 3 bases at V and 10 bases at J, with 11 bases between the two ends.

The chain employs TRBV18 and TRBJ1-6; 7 nucleotides align to TRBD1. The CDR3 has 15 residues. Losses at the gene ends were 4 bases for V and 5 bases for J; bases not matched to a gene: 5. Germline-derived CDR1 and CDR2 are KGHSH and LQKENI. CDR3 in DNA: TGTGCCAGCTCACGGGGACAGCGGGATAATTCACCCCTCCACTTT. It is translated as CASSRGQRDNSPLHF.

J is TRBJ1-6 and V is TRBV6-5; D uncertain. CDR3 size: 12 residues. Trimming cost V 3 bases and J 7 bases, with 4 bases left between them. Germline V gives CDR1 MNHEY, CDR2 SVGAGI. In DNA, the CDR3 is TGTGCCAGCAGTTATAGCAATTCACCCCTCCACTTT. Amino acids: CASSYSNSPLHF.

This sequence joins TRBV28 and TRBJ2-2; D possibly corresponds to TRBD2 (5 bases). CDR3 size: 15 residues. Per the germline V gene, CDR1 is MDHEN and CDR2 is SYDVKM. The V end was cut by 4 bases, the J end by 4 bases, with 13 bases between. CDR3 protein: CASSSHRRVTGELFF. The CDR3 DNA reads as TGTGCCAGCAGTTCCCACCGGCGGGTCACCGGGGAGCTGTTTTTT. Drawing the rest from reference TRBV28 and TRBJ2-2, the complete variable domain is DVKVTQSSRYLVKRTGEKVFLECVQDMDHENMFWYRQDPGLGLRLIYFSYDVKMKEKGDIPEGYSVSREKKERFSLILESASTNQTSMYLCASSSHRRVTGELFFGEGSRLTVL.

CDR3 DNA: TGCAGCGTTTCAGGGTCTATCCGGACTGAAGCTTTCTTT. Encoded protein: CSVSGSIRTEAFF. The gene calls are TRBV29-1 and TRBJ1-1; D is perhaps TRBD1 (5 bases). V lost 5 bases, J lost 5 bases, and 15 bases lay in between. The CDR3 is 13 amino acids. The germline V gene encodes CDR1 SQVTM and CDR2 ANQGSEA.

V gene TRBV7-3 combines with J gene TRBJ2-1, with D perhaps TRBD1 (6 bases). Trimming stripped 4 bases from V and 5 bases from J, with 15 bases between. From germline, CDR1 is SGHTA and CDR2 FQGTGA. The CDR3 contains 15 residues. CDR3 protein: CASSSRNGTNNEQFF. The CDR3 DNA is TGTGCCAGCAGCTCACGGAACGGGACAAACAATGAGCAGTTCTTC.

This chain joins TRBV4-2 and TRBJ2-7, with a possible D match to TRBD2 (7 bases). The CDR3 sequence is 16 residues long. Germline CDR1 is LGHNA and CDR2 is YNFKEQ. V lost 0 bases, J lost 4 bases, and 16 bases lay in between. CDR3 protein: CASSQEVGGGPYEQYF. The DNA for the CDR3 is TGTGCCAGCAGCCAAGAAGTCGGCGGGGGCCCGTACGAGCAGTACTTC.

V is TRBV2 and J is TRBJ2-3; no clear D. CDR1 and CDR2 from the germline V gene are SNHLY and FYNNEI. The CDR3 extends over 15 amino acids. Trimming pared 2 bases from V and 4 bases from J, leaving 13 bases between. As DNA, the CDR3 is TGTGCCAGCAGTGAATCGTACTCCAAAGCAGATACGCAGTATTTT. Its translation is CASSESYSKADTQYF.

This clone was detected a few times. V and J are TRBV29-1 and TRBJ1-2; TRBD1 matches at 8 bases. In germline, CDR1 is SQVTM, CDR2 ANQGSEA. There are 13 residues in the CDR3. V gave up 3 bases and J gave up 3 bases; unmatched junction bases: 3. CDR3: CSVEHRGDYGYTF. In DNA form, the CDR3 reads TGCAGCGTTGAGCACAGGGGGGACTATGGCTACACCTTC.

This clone has more than one count but fewer than ten. The rearrangement links TRBV28 to TRBJ1-2; D may be TRBD1 (6 bases). Germline V gene lookup returns CDR1 MDHEN and CDR2 SYDVKM. The CDR3 spans 16 residues. Between the trimmed V and J ends, which lost 6 bases and 8 bases, there was a span of 25 bases. The DNA of the CDR3 is TGTGCCAGCAGCCTCCGGGGGGGGCAGGTAACAGGGGGCTACACCTTC. This sequence encodes CASSLRGGQVTGGYTF.

The V and J genes are TRBV6-1 and TRBJ1-5; D possibly corresponds to TRBD1 (6 bases). Germline lookup yields CDR1 MNHNS and CDR2 SASEGT. The CDR3 is made up of 13 amino acids. Between the trimmed V and J ends, which lost 11 bases and 4 bases, there was a span of 15 bases. CDR3 bases: TGTGCCGGCCGGACAGATATTAATCAGCCCCAGCATTTT. Residues: CAGRTDINQPQHF.

This clone was observed a single time. V and J are TRBV7-2 and TRBJ2-7; D perhaps matches TRBD2 (6 bases). Germline V gives CDR1 SGHTA, CDR2 FQGNSA. V shed 2 bases and J shed 6 bases, with 11 bases lying between them. There are 13 residues in the CDR3. The CDR3 DNA reads as TGTGCCAGCAGCTTAAAAGGAGGGTTCGAGCAGTACTTC. Protein: CASSLKGGFEQYF.

The rearrangement uses TRBV5-1 and TRBJ2-3; 9 nucleotides agree with TRBD1. Per germline, CDR1 SGHRS and CDR2 YFSETQ. The length of the CDR3 is 13 residues. V dropped 4 bases and J dropped 6; count of bases not matched to a gene: 3. The CDR3 here is CASSTGGWDTQYF. The CDR3 DNA reads as TGCGCCAGCAGCACAGGGGGCTGGGATACGCAGTATTTT.

The CDR3 sequence: CASSPTSGASYNEQFF. CDR3 nucleotides: TGTGCCAGCAGCCCGACTAGCGGAGCCTCCTACAATGAGCAGTTCTTC. The chain carries TRBV13 and TRBJ2-1; 9 bases fit TRBD2. J was trimmed by 0 bases and V by 5 bases; bases with no gene match: 5. Germline CDR1 is PRHDT and CDR2 is FYEKMQ (reference sequence). The CDR3 is 16 amino acids.

The chain is built from TRBV6-6 and TRBJ1-4; tentative D call: TRBD1 (6 bases). The CDR3 has 15 residues. The germline V gene encodes CDR1 MNHNY and CDR2 SVGAGI (reference sequence). V lost 5 bases and J 5 bases, leaving 15 bases between the germline ends. CDR3 nucleotides: TGTGCCAGCAGTAAACTAACAGGGACCAATGAAAAACTGTTTTTT. Its protein is CASSKLTGTNEKLFF.

The chain recombines TRBV9 with TRBJ1-1; unclear D gene. The CDR3 loop spans 13 amino acids. V dropped 0 bases and J dropped 6 bases, with 9 bases sitting between them. Germline-derived CDR1 and CDR2 are SGDLS and YYNGEE. Here the CDR3 DNA reads TGTGCCAGCAGCGTAGGGGGAGGTCCTGAAGCTTTCTTT. The encoded protein is CASSVGGGPEAFF.

V usage is TRBV7-8 and J usage is TRBJ2-2; 10 bases map to TRBD1. Trimming cost V 7 bases and J 4 bases; bases outside gene matches: 3. In germline, CDR1 is SGHVS, CDR2 FQNEAQ. The CDR3 loop spans 14 amino acids. The CDR3 region is CASTRQGATGELFF. CDR3 in DNA: TGTGCCAGCACCCGACAGGGGGCCACCGGGGAGCTGTTTTTT.

The chain joins TRBV9 to TRBJ1-1; D is perhaps TRBD1 (6 bases). V lost 4 bases and J lost 4, with 17 bases in between. In germline, CDR1 is SGDLS, CDR2 YYNGEE. The CDR3 extends over 15 amino acids. The CDR3 DNA follows: TGTGCCAGCAGCTCTGGGGGGGCGCAGGGCACTGAAGCTTTCTTT. It codes for CASSSGGAQGTEAFF.

This clone was detected only a few times. CDR3 loop: CASSLVDRGGYGYTF. The CDR3 DNA follows: TGTGCCAGCAGTTTAGTGGACAGGGGCGGGTATGGCTACACCTTC. This sequence joins TRBV28 and TRBJ1-2; 9 positions match TRBD1. CDR1 MDHEN and CDR2 SYDVKM come from the germline V gene. V lost 2 bases to trimming and J lost 5 bases; unmatched junction nucleotides: 6. This CDR3 has 15 amino acids.

As for this clone: Its ends do not fully match the called genes, so a read error is possible. The chain carries TRBV2 and TRBJ1-2; D gene uncertain. Germline lookup yields CDR1 SNHLY and CDR2 FYNNEI. The CDR3 is 8 amino acids. CDR3 nucleotide sequence: TGTGCCAGCAGTCCGGGGTTCTTC. Translated: CASSPGFF.

This chain connects TRBV5-1 to TRBJ2-1; 7 positions match TRBD1. The V gene's germline CDR1 is SGHRS and CDR2 YFSETQ. With 0 bases clipped from V and 8 bases from J, the junction kept 5 bases outside the gene matches. The CDR3 spans 14 residues. CDR3 protein: CASSLETGRDEQFF. The CDR3 bases are TGCGCCAGCAGCTTGGAGACAGGGCGAGATGAGCAGTTCTTC. Together with reference TRBV5-1 and TRBJ2-1, the CDR3 gives the full variable domain: KAGVTQTPRYLIKTRGQQVTLSCSPISGHRSVSWYQQTPGQGLQFLFEYFSETQRNKGNFPGRFSGRQFSNSRSEMNVSTLELGDSALYLCASSLETGRDEQFFGPGTRLTVL.

The V gene is TRBV7-2, the J gene TRBJ2-2; the D gene is possibly TRBD2 (5 bases). This CDR3 has 14 residues. The ends were cut back, 1 base at V and 11 bases at J, with 14 bases in the middle. CDR1 and CDR2 (germline): SGHTA, FQGNSA. The CDR3 region has the DNA TGTGCCAGCAGCTTAGGAGGGTTTGGGTCCGAGCTGTTTTTT. Translated: CASSLGGFGSELFF.

The rearrangement links TRBV7-9 to TRBJ1-2; TRBD1 agrees at 7 bases. With V trimmed by 4 bases and J by 8 bases, 16 bases remained unmatched. CDR3 size: 16 residues. The germline V gene has CDR1 SEHNR and CDR2 FQNEAQ (reference sequence). The CDR3 loop is CASSSTGTVGERGYTF. The DNA for the CDR3 is TGTGCCAGCAGCTCCACCGGGACAGTCGGAGAGCGGGGCTACACCTTC.

This chain links TRBV6-6 with TRBJ2-1; 9 bases agree with TRBD2. V trimming: 7 bases; J trimming: 7 bases; junction bases outside the gene matches: 11. Germline CDR1 is MNHNY and CDR2 is SVGAGI (reference sequence). The CDR3 has 15 amino acids. The CDR3 is CASTLSGGPQNEQFF. The CDR3 DNA reads TGTGCCAGCACTTTAAGCGGGGGGCCTCAGAATGAGCAGTTCTTC.

The chain combines TRBV5-5 with TRBJ1-1, with 9 positions matching TRBD1. This CDR3 has 14 residues. J gave up 5 bases and V 2 bases, and 4 bases lay outside the gene matches. The germline CDR1 and CDR2 sequences are SGHKS and YYEKEE (reference sequence). The CDR3: CASSFMDRGTEAFF. CDR3 bases: TGTGCCAGCAGCTTCATGGACAGGGGAACTGAAGCTTTCTTT. The variable domain in full, with the rest retrieved from reference TRBV5-5 and TRBJ1-1, is DAGVTQSPTHLIKTRGQQVTLRCSPISGHKSVSWYQQVLGQGPQFIFQYYEKEERGRGNFPDRFSARQFPNYSSELNVNALLLGDSALYLCASSFMDRGTEAFFGQGTRLTVV.

V and J are TRBV28 and TRBJ2-7; no firm D call. Germline V gives CDR1 MDHEN, CDR2 SYDVKM. V gave up 8 bases and J gave up 6 bases, with 14 bases separating them. The CDR3 spans 12 residues. The CDR3 reads CASLSSHREQYF. CDR3 nucleotide sequence: TGTGCCAGCCTGAGTTCCCACCGCGAGCAGTACTTC.

The DNA for the CDR3 is TGTGCCATCAGTGAGACAGGAATAGACTATGGCTACACCTTC. Amino acids: CAISETGIDYGYTF. The J gene is TRBJ1-2, the V gene TRBV10-3; D may be TRBD1 (5 bases). Trimming left V 2 bases short and J 3 bases short, with 10 bases between. Germline V lookup: CDR1 ENHRY, CDR2 SYGVKD. The CDR3 contains 14 residues.

This clone was detected only once. CDR3 residues: CASSLVAVSNEKLFF. CDR3 nucleotides: TGTGCCAGCAGCTTGGTCGCAGTCTCTAATGAAAAACTGTTTTTT. The rearrangement uses TRBV5-6 and TRBJ1-4; D gene unclear. In germline, CDR1 is SGHDT, CDR2 YYEEEE. V was pared by 0 bases and J by 3 bases, with 9 bases between. CDR3 length: 15 amino acids.

The chain combines TRBV11-3 with TRBJ2-2; D unresolved. The CDR3 is 13 amino acids. Germline lookup yields CDR1 SGHNT and CDR2 YENEEA. The V gene lost 5 bases and the J gene lost 4 bases, with 8 bases spanning the gap. CDR3 DNA sequence: TGTGCCAGCAGCCCAACACCCACCGGGGAGCTGTTTTTT. This encodes CASSPTPTGELFF.

The chain is built from TRBV6-5 and TRBJ1-2; 10 bases are a match to TRBD1. The length of the CDR3 is 15 residues. In germline, CDR1 is MNHEY, CDR2 SVGAGI. The ends lost 0 bases at V and 4 bases at J; junction bases unmatched: 2. The chain's CDR3 is CASSYSGTGVYGYTF. The CDR3 coding sequence is TGTGCCAGCAGTTACTCAGGGACAGGGGTCTATGGCTACACCTTC.

The rearrangement uses TRBV7-6 and TRBJ2-7; 8 bases match TRBD1. V lost 5 bases to trimming and J lost 7 bases; unmatched junction nucleotides: 7. The CDR3 has 13 residues. The germline gives CDR1 SGHVS, CDR2 FNYEAQ. CDR3 sequence reads: CASSPGQGREQYF. DNA for the CDR3: TGTGCCAGCAGCCCCGGACAGGGTCGAGAGCAGTACTTC. The full variable domain, in which reference TRBV7-6 and TRBJ2-7 provide the parts outside the CDR3, is GAGVSQSPRYKVTKRGQDVALRCDPISGHVSLYWYRQALGQGPEFLTYFNYEAQQDKSGLPNDRFSAERPEGSISTLTIQRTEQRDSAMYRCASSPGQGREQYFGPGTRLTVT.